The next 8 T cell receptor beta chains were all read from a single sample in a study of shared clonotypes between healthy human individuals. Assay used: immunoSEQ multiplex PCR; TCRdb lists only in-frame clones, some missing. Of more than 2 million clones listed, 95% are singletons. The sequenced material came from naive CD4+ T cells sorted from blood. As for subset: CD45RA+ positively selected. The receptors here all came from a man aged 18 to 29 in good health.

V usage is TRBV7-9 and J usage is TRBJ2-1, with D tentatively TRBD1 (6 bases). The CDR3 is 16 amino acids. V shed 5 bases and J shed 3 bases, with 17 bases lying between them. Germline V CDR1 and CDR2: SEHNR, FQNEAQ (reference sequence). The chain's CDR3 is CASSDFQGFGYNEQFF. CDR3 nucleotides: TGTGCCAGCAGCGATTTCCAGGGGTTCGGCTACAATGAGCAGTTCTTC.

The chain combines TRBV28 with TRBJ1-1; D is ambiguous. With 8 bases removed from V and 5 bases from J, the gap between germline ends came to 9 bases. CDR3 size: 11 residues. Germline values: CDR1 MDHEN, CDR2 SYDVKM. The CDR3 sequence is CASAIPTEAFF. The CDR3 DNA is TGTGCCAGCGCCATACCTACTGAAGCTTTCTTT. Based on the CDR3 plus reference TRBV28 and TRBJ1-1, the full variable domain is DVKVTQSSRYLVKRTGEKVFLECVQDMDHENMFWYRQDPGLGLRLIYFSYDVKMKEKGDIPEGYSVSREKKERFSLILESASTNQTSMYLCASAIPTEAFFGQGTRLTVV.

The chain combines TRBV19 with TRBJ2-1; D is tentatively TRBD1 or TRBD2 (5 bases each). The CDR3 is 19 residues long. Germline loops: CDR1 LNHDA, CDR2 SQIVND (reference sequence). V dropped 0 bases and J dropped 7 bases, with 25 bases sitting between them. CDR3 nucleotides: TGTGCCAGTAGTATAGACCCTCCCGGGACCCTGCTCCACCGAAATGAGCAGTTCTTC. Translating gives CASSIDPPGTLLHRNEQFF.

This rearrangement joins TRBV4-1 to TRBJ1-4; D gene uncertain. This CDR3 contains 13 residues. V was trimmed by 4 bases and J by 8 bases, leaving 11 bases between them. The germline CDR1 and CDR2 sequences are MGHRA and YSYEKL. The CDR3 spells CASSRSKGEKLFF. CDR3 DNA sequence: TGCGCCAGCAGCCGAAGCAAGGGCGAAAAACTGTTTTTT.

V usage is TRBV28 and J usage is TRBJ2-3, with a tentative D call TRBD1 (5 bases). Looked up from germline, CDR1 is MDHEN and CDR2 is SYDVKM. The CDR3 sequence is 13 residues long. Trimming took off 8 bases at V and 2 bases at J, with 11 bases between the two ends. In DNA, the CDR3 is TGTGCCAGCGTATCAGGGATCACAGATACGCAGTATTTT. Translating gives CASVSGITDTQYF.

This chain connects TRBV27 to TRBJ2-5; D is unresolved. Trimming shortened V by 5 bases and J by 0 bases, and 10 bases separated the two germline ends. Per germline, CDR1 MNHEY and CDR2 SMNVEV (reference sequence). The CDR3 sequence is 14 residues long. The CDR3 reads CASSPGRNQETQYF. The CDR3 coding sequence is TGTGCCAGCAGTCCTGGACGGAACCAAGAGACCCAGTACTTC.

V gene TRBV5-6 combines with J gene TRBJ2-7, with D possibly matching TRBD1 (5 bases). CDR3 size: 13 residues. Germline values: CDR1 SGHDT, CDR2 YYEEEE. V was cut by 4 bases and J by 5 bases, with 13 bases left in between. The CDR3 spells CASSLTRVHEQYF. In nucleotides, the CDR3 is TGTGCCAGCAGCCTGACCAGGGTACACGAGCAGTACTTC.

The rearrangement joins TRBV4-2 to TRBJ2-7, with 9 positions matching TRBD2. This CDR3 is 18 amino acids long. V was pared by 1 base and J by 3 bases, with 13 bases of the junction left unmatched. Germline CDR1 reads LGHNA; CDR2 reads YNFKEQ. The CDR3 nucleotides read TGTGCCAGCAGCCAAGGGGCGAAGGGCGGGAGGGAGGGCTACGAGCAGTACTTC. As protein: CASSQGAKGGREGYEQYF.